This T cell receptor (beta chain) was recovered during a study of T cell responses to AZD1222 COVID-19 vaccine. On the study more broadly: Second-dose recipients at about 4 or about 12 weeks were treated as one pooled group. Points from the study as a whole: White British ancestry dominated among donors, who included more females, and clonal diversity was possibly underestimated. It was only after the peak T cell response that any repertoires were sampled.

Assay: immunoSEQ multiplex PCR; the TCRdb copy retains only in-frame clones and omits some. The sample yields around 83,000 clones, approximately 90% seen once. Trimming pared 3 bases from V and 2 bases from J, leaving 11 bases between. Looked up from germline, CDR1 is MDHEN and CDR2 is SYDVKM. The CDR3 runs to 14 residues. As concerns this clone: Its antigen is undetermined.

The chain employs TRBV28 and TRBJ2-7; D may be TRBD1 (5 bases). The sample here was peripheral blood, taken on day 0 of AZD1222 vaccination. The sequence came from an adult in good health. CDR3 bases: TGTGCCAGCAGTTTGGGGCTAGGGGCCTACGAGCAGTACTTC. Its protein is CASSLGLGAYEQYF.